A selection of T cell receptor beta chains follows, all from one sample in a study of blood T cell repertoires in COVID-19. Sequenced by immunoSEQ multiplex PCR; TCRdb stores in-frame clones only, minus some. The sample includes 250,000 to 350,000 clones, about 89% seen only once; the top ten take approximately 0.84%. The sequenced sample was peripheral blood. These receptors all stem from a man aged 25 to 40 with acute or convalescent COVID-19. Both conserved end residues are part of each CDR3. A D gene is named only where the DNA matches it firmly. Clone size is shown for a subset of rows, as once, few, many or a class of expanded clone.

D	size	V	J	CDR3	DNA
.	.	TRBV10-3	TRBJ2-1	CAISELSGYNEQFF	TGTGCCATCAGTGAGTTAAGCGGCTACAATGAGCAGTTCTTC
TRBD2	.	TRBV5-4	TRBJ2-7	CASSLAPLAGGNEQYF	TGTGCCAGCAGCTTGGCCCCTCTAGCGGGAGGCAACGAGCAGTACTTC
TRBD2	.	TRBV4-2	TRBJ2-1	CASSQDLQGLARDEQFF	TGTGCCAGCAGCCAAGATCTCCAGGGACTAGCGCGCGATGAGCAGTTCTTC
TRBD2	.	TRBV28	TRBJ2-3	CASSPGLAASTDTQYF	TGTGCCAGCAGCCCGGGACTAGCTGCTAGCACAGATACGCAGTATTTT
TRBD1	once	TRBV5-1	TRBJ1-2	CASSLVPETGGSRNYGYTF	TGCGCCAGCAGCTTGGTCCCAGAGACAGGGGGCTCCAGAAACTATGGCTACACCTTC
.	.	TRBV19	TRBJ1-5	CASSIQGWNQPQHF	TGTGCCAGTAGTATCCAGGGTTGGAATCAGCCCCAGCATTTT
TRBD2	.	TRBV18	TRBJ2-2	CASSYPAGKNTGELFF	TGTGCCAGCTCATATCCAGCGGGGAAGAACACCGGGGAGCTGTTTTTT
TRBD1	few	TRBV7-3	TRBJ1-6	CASSLVGTGGSPLHF	TGTGCCAGCAGCTTAGTGGGGACAGGGGGCTCACCCCTCCACTTT
.	.	TRBV5-1	TRBJ2-7	CASSRTGEWSYEQYF	TGCGCCAGCAGCAGAACGGGGGAATGGTCCTACGAGCAGTACTTC
TRBD2	.	TRBV7-3	TRBJ2-1	CASSLRSGDGEQFF	TGTGCCAGCAGCTTACGTAGCGGGGACGGAGAGCAGTTCTTC
TRBD2	.	TRBV6-5	TRBJ2-1	CASSYSTSGGYNEQFF	TGTGCCAGCAGTTACTCTACTAGCGGAGGCTACAATGAGCAGTTCTTC
TRBD2	.	TRBV27	TRBJ2-1	CASSLAGGLNEQFF	TGTGCCAGCAGTTTAGCGGGGGGACTCAATGAGCAGTTCTTC
.	.	TRBV29-1	TRBJ2-7	CSVVWDTSYEQYF	TGCAGCGTTGTTTGGGACACCTCCTACGAGCAGTACTTC
.	.	TRBV11-3	TRBJ2-7	CASSLGISGEQYF	TGTGCCAGCAGCTTAGGGATATCGGGCGAGCAGTACTTC
.	.	TRBV9	TRBJ1-5	CASSVGVEGRQPQHF	TGTGCCAGCAGCGTAGGAGTAGAGGGCCGGCAGCCCCAGCATTTT
TRBD1	once	TRBV19	TRBJ1-2	CASSIGTAFNYGYTF	TGTGCCAGTAGTATCGGGACAGCATTTAACTATGGCTACACCTTC
TRBD1	.	TRBV5-3	TRBJ2-2	CARSFLRGQGASRADTGELFF	TGTGCCAGAAGCTTTCTTAGGGGACAGGGGGCTTCGCGGGCGGACACCGGGGAGCTGTTTTTT